These 25 T cell receptor beta chains came from one sample sequenced in a study of cytomegalovirus exposure and HLA in healthy donors (dated by TCRdb to 2016 to 2017). The library was produced with the immunoSEQ multiplex PCR assay. A mixture of 60 forward primers for TCR Vbeta segments and 13 reverse primers for TCR Jbeta segments was used in the multiplex PCR. Drawn from immuneACCESS, this table holds only the in-frame rearrangements with V and J called that TCRdb kept. Clones are partly lost; checked studies trace under half to an unresolved V gene and leave the rest unexplained. This sample's listing comprises tens of thousands of clones. The ten largest clones represent roughly 14% of the sample. Specimen: PBMCs. The receptors were gathered from a man aged 45-65 years in good health and CMV-seropositive.

The rearrangement joins TRBV5-1 to TRBJ2-2; a weak D match, TRBD2 (5 bases). CDR3 length equals 18 residues. CDR1 and CDR2 from the germline V gene are SGHRS and YFSETQ. The V end lost 0 bases, the J end lost 3 bases, and 18 bases lay between the germline ends. The CDR3 region has the DNA TGCGCCAGCAGCTTGGGGTACGGGAACCTGGCGCACACCGGGGAGCTGTTTTTT. Translation: CASSLGYGNLAHTGELFF.

The rearrangement uses TRBV11-3 and TRBJ2-1; possible D gene TRBD1, 5 bases. Between the trimmed V and J ends, which lost 8 bases and 8 bases, there was a span of 10 bases. Germline CDR1 and CDR2: SGHNT and YENEEA. The length of the CDR3 is 11 residues. The CDR3 loop reads CASSQGYEQFF. Here the CDR3 DNA reads TGTGCCAGCTCCCAGGGATATGAGCAGTTCTTC.

The gene calls are TRBV19 and TRBJ1-2, with 8 nucleotides matching TRBD1. The CDR3 is 17 amino acids. Germline V lookup: CDR1 LNHDA, CDR2 SQIVND (reference sequence). The V segment lost 3 bases and the J segment 7 bases; nucleotides outside the gene matches: 16. The CDR3 region is CASSILGRGRRGSGYTF. CDR3 in DNA: TGTGCCAGTAGTATCTTGGGCAGGGGGCGAAGAGGTAGTGGCTACACCTTC.

This chain uses TRBV5-1 with TRBJ2-2; tentatively, D is TRBD2 (6 bases). CDR3 length equals 16 residues. The V end was cut by 3 bases, the J end by 6 bases, with 18 bases between. The germline CDR1 and CDR2 sequences are SGHRS and YFSETQ. The CDR3 sequence: CASSSRPLGGSGELFF. CDR3 DNA: TGCGCCAGCAGCTCTCGACCACTTGGGGGGTCCGGGGAGCTGTTTTTT. The full variable domain, completed using reference TRBV5-1 and TRBJ2-2, is KAGVTQTPRYLIKTRGQQVTLSCSPISGHRSVSWYQQTPGQGLQFLFEYFSETQRNKGNFPGRFSGRQFSNSRSEMNVSTLELGDSALYLCASSSRPLGGSGELFFGEGSRLTVL.

The genes are TRBV5-1 and TRBJ2-1; 10 nucleotides match TRBD2. The CDR3 sequence is 15 residues long. V gave up 4 bases and J gave up 6 bases; unmatched junction bases: 7. CDR1 and CDR2 from the germline V gene are SGHRS and YFSETQ. The CDR3, as DNA: TGCGCCAGCAGCACTACTAGCGGGATTCTCAATGAGCAGTTCTTC. Translated, it gives CASSTTSGILNEQFF.

The gene calls are TRBV6-1 and TRBJ2-5, with TRBD1 identical over 11 bases. The CDR3 contains 14 residues. The germline CDR1 and CDR2 sequences are MNHNS and SASEGT. V shed 6 bases and J 4 bases; nucleotides not matched to a gene: 4. CDR3 region: CASRPGQGVETQYF. Written as DNA, the CDR3 is TGTGCCAGCAGACCGGGACAGGGGGTAGAGACCCAGTACTTC.

The chain is built from TRBV5-1 and TRBJ2-3; 13 bases fit TRBD2. V was clipped by 4 bases and J by 4 bases; unmatched bases: 9. CDR3 length: 17 amino acids. Germline lookup yields CDR1 SGHRS and CDR2 YFSETQ. CDR3 nucleotide sequence: TGCGCCAGCAGCCCTTTGTGGACTAGCGGGAGCCCAGATACGCAGTATTTT. It translates to CASSPLWTSGSPDTQYF.

The rearrangement joins TRBV6-1 to TRBJ1-5, with 8 bases fitting TRBD1. The trim removed 6 bases at V and 0 bases at J, leaving 4 bases unmatched. CDR1 and CDR2 (germline): MNHNS, SASEGT. CDR3 length: 15 residues. The CDR3 reads CASRSGQGSNQPQHF. In DNA form, the CDR3 reads TGTGCCAGCAGGTCCGGACAGGGTAGCAATCAGCCCCAGCATTTT.

The rearrangement links TRBV30 to TRBJ2-2; D is perhaps TRBD1 (7 bases). This CDR3 contains 14 residues. CDR1 is GTSNPN, CDR2 SVGIG, per germline (reference sequence). Trimming removed 1 base at V and 6 bases at J, with 12 bases between. CDR3 sequence: CAWSAEGAPGELFF. In DNA form, the CDR3 reads TGTGCCTGGAGTGCGGAGGGGGCACCCGGGGAGCTGTTTTTT.

This rearrangement joins TRBV27 to TRBJ1-5; TRBD1 matches 8 bases. The J segment lost 5 bases and the V segment lost 6 bases, leaving 9 bases of the junction unmatched. Germline CDR1 reads MNHEY; CDR2 reads SMNVEV (reference sequence). The CDR3 totals 15 residues. The CDR3 region has the DNA TGTGCCAGCAGCACGACAGGGGACCCCCATCAGCCCCAGCATTTT. Protein: CASSTTGDPHQPQHF.

The rearrangement joins TRBV7-8 to TRBJ1-3, with D perhaps TRBD1 (5 bases). V dropped 5 bases and J dropped 2 bases, with 10 bases sitting between them. CDR3 size: 14 residues. CDR1 and CDR2 (germline): SGHVS, FQNEAQ. The CDR3 DNA reads TGTGCCAGCAGCCCGCTGACAGCTGGAAACACCATATATTTT. Protein sequence: CASSPLTAGNTIYF.

This sequence joins TRBV18 and TRBJ1-5; 7 bases agree with TRBD1. Germline V lookup: CDR1 KGHSH, CDR2 LQKENI. Trimming removed 6 bases from V and 9 bases from J; junction bases left unmatched: 11. The CDR3 totals 14 residues. The CDR3 DNA sequence: TGTGCCAGCTCGGCCGGGACAGAGGATCGGCCCCAGCATTTT. Amino acids: CASSAGTEDRPQHF.

The V and J genes are TRBV12-5 and TRBJ1-1; TRBD1 is a possible D gene (6 bases). With 7 bases removed from V and 11 bases from J, the gap between germline ends came to 17 bases. The CDR3 runs to 12 residues. Per the germline V gene, CDR1 is LGHNT and CDR2 is FRNRAP. The DNA of the CDR3 is TGTGCTAGTGCCCTATGGGACAAGCGGGCTTTCTTT. Protein: CASALWDKRAFF.

The gene calls are TRBV5-1 and TRBJ2-1; 11 bases align to TRBD2. This CDR3 spans 13 amino acids. Germline CDR1 and CDR2: SGHRS and YFSETQ. With V trimmed by 0 bases and J by 10 bases, 0 bases remained unmatched. CDR3 amino acids: CASSLGLAGEQFF. The CDR3 DNA reads TGCGCCAGCAGCTTGGGACTAGCGGGAGAGCAGTTCTTC.

This sequence joins TRBV18 and TRBJ2-1; 10 bases align to TRBD2. Unmatched junction bases numbered 8, after V lost 2 bases and J lost 7 bases. This CDR3 has 16 residues. CDR1 KGHSH and CDR2 LQKENI come from the germline V gene. The CDR3 DNA follows: TGTGCCAGCTCACCATCGTCTAGCGGGAGCGGGAATGAGCAGTTCTTC. Its translation: CASSPSSSGSGNEQFF. The whole variable domain, remainder taken from reference TRBV18 and TRBJ2-1, is NAGVMQNPRHLVRRRGQEARLRCSPMKGHSHVYWYRQLPEEGLKFMVYLQKENIIDESGMPKERFSAEFPKEGPSILRIQQVVRGDSAAYFCASSPSSSGSGNEQFFGPGTRLTVL.

The chain is built from TRBV6-5 and TRBJ2-3; D gene uncertain. The CDR3 has 14 residues. V lost 6 bases to trimming and J lost 0 bases, with 10 bases between them. From germline, CDR1 is MNHEY and CDR2 SVGAGI. The CDR3 DNA reads TGTGCCAGCAGCCAGTCGTATAGCACAGATACGCAGTATTTT. Amino acid sequence: CASSQSYSTDTQYF.

The V gene is TRBV28, the J gene TRBJ1-2; the match to TRBD1 covers 10 bases. The CDR3 contains 14 residues. J gave up 5 bases and V 6 bases, and 6 bases lay outside the gene matches. Per germline, CDR1 MDHEN and CDR2 SYDVKM. The CDR3 DNA is TGTGCCAGCAGCTCCGGGACAGGGGTGTATGGCTACACCTTC. Protein product: CASSSGTGVYGYTF.

This sequence joins TRBV2 and TRBJ1-5, with 7 bases lining up with TRBD1. Germline CDR1 reads SNHLY; CDR2 reads FYNNEI. The CDR3 is made up of 14 amino acids. V lost 11 bases to trimming and J lost 0 bases; unmatched junction nucleotides: 7. DNA for the CDR3: TGTGCCTCACAGGGGCCCAATAGCAATCAGCCCCAGCATTTT. As protein: CASQGPNSNQPQHF.

CDR3 in DNA: TGTGCCAGCAGCCCGGGACTGGGACACACTGAAGCTTTCTTT. This gives the protein CASSPGLGHTEAFF. The genes are TRBV6-5 and TRBJ1-1; maybe TRBD1 (5 bases). The germline V gene encodes CDR1 MNHEY and CDR2 SVGAGI. Trimming took off 6 bases at V and 3 bases at J, with 14 bases between the two ends. CDR3 size: 14 residues.

The V call is TRBV6-4, the J call TRBJ2-5; TRBD2 is a possible D gene (6 bases). The germline V and J ends were trimmed by 0 bases and 4 bases, with 15 bases remaining between them. The CDR3 runs 16 residues. Germline CDR1 MRHNA, CDR2 SNTAGT. This chain's CDR3 is CASSDSKGLGGETQYF. The DNA of the CDR3 is TGTGCCAGCAGTGACTCGAAAGGACTGGGGGGAGAGACCCAGTACTTC.

This chain connects TRBV7-2 to TRBJ2-1; 12 bases map to TRBD2. The CDR3 length is 18 residues. Germline V gives CDR1 SGHTA, CDR2 FQGNSA. Trimming took 1 base from V and 0 from J; bases not matched to a gene: 4. The CDR3 here is CASSLVSSGRVSYNEQFF. Written as DNA, the CDR3 is TGTGCCAGCAGCTTAGTTTCTAGCGGGAGGGTCTCCTACAATGAGCAGTTCTTC.

This chain joins TRBV6-6 and TRBJ1-5, with 7 nucleotides matching TRBD1. CDR1 is MNHNY and CDR2 is SVGAGI in the germline V gene (reference sequence). Losses at the gene ends were 6 bases for V and 5 bases for J; bases not matched to a gene: 10. This CDR3 has 15 residues. CDR3: CASRATGATYQPQHF. CDR3 nucleotides: TGTGCCAGCAGGGCCACAGGGGCCACCTATCAGCCCCAGCATTTT.

The rearrangement links TRBV29-1 to TRBJ1-2; weak D call: TRBD1 (6 bases). The CDR3 covers 11 residues. Germline CDR1 reads SQVTM; CDR2 reads ANQGSEA. Trimming removed 4 bases at V and 8 bases at J, with 11 bases between. The CDR3 sequence is CSVAGAQGYTF. The CDR3, as DNA: TGCAGCGTTGCAGGGGCGCAGGGCTACACCTTC.

The chain has TRBV11-3 and TRBJ2-7, with 7 bases aligning to TRBD1. CDR3 length: 15 amino acids. CDR1 and CDR2 (germline): SGHNT, YENEEA. V was clipped by 0 bases and J by 5 bases; unmatched bases: 7. As DNA, the CDR3 is TGTGCCAGCAGCTTAGATCGGGACAGTAGGCACGAGCAGTACGTC. Translation gives CASSLDRDSRHEQYV.

The gene calls are TRBV11-3 and TRBJ2-1; 9 bases align to TRBD2. Germline values: CDR1 SGHNT, CDR2 YENEEA. Trimming cost V 4 bases and J 8 bases; bases outside gene matches: 6. This CDR3 has 14 residues. CDR3 DNA sequence: TGTGCCAGCAGCTCACCGGGACTAGCCTATGAGCAGTTCTTC. Its translation: CASSSPGLAYEQFF. The variable domain in full, completed from reference TRBV11-3 and TRBJ2-1, reads EAGVVQSPRYKIIEKKQPVAFWCNPISGHNTLYWYLQNLGQGPELLIRYENEEAVDDSQLPKDRFSAERLKGVDSTLKIQPAELGDSAVYLCASSSPGLAYEQFFGPGTRLTVL.